This T cell receptor (beta chain) was captured in a study of blood T cell repertoires in COVID-19. V was shortened by 6 bases and J by 6 bases, with 17 bases between the two germline ends. The CDR3 spans 14 residues. Germline CDR1 is MNHEY and CDR2 is SMNVEV (reference sequence). TCRdb keeps only in-frame clones here, not all; method: immunoSEQ multiplex PCR. The sample includes fewer than 150,000 clones, 75% to 90% of them seen just once. Sequencing was carried out using peripheral blood. J is TRBJ1-2 and V is TRBV27; D gene unclear. This clonotype was obtained from a human donor in a cohort sampled during active COVID-19. In DNA, the CDR3 is TGTGCCAGCAGAGGAGAGACGGTGGTAAATGGCTACACCTTC. Its translation is CASRGETVVNGYTF.